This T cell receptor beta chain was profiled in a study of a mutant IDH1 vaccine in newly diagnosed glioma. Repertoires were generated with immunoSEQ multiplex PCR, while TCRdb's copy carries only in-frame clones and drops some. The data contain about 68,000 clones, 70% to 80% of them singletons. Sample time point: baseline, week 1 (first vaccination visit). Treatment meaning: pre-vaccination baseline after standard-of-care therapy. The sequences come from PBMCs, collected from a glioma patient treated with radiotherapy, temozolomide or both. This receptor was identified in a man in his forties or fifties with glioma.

The DNA of the CDR3 is TGTGCCAGCAGTCCGGGGTGGGGGGGTCAGCCCCAGCATTTT. It encodes CASSPGWGGQPQHF. The chain is built from TRBV6-6 and TRBJ1-5; TRBD1 might be the D (5 bases). This CDR3 comprises 14 residues. Looked up from germline, CDR1 is MNHNY and CDR2 is SVGAGI (reference sequence). Trimming removed 5 bases at V and 6 bases at J, with 14 bases between.